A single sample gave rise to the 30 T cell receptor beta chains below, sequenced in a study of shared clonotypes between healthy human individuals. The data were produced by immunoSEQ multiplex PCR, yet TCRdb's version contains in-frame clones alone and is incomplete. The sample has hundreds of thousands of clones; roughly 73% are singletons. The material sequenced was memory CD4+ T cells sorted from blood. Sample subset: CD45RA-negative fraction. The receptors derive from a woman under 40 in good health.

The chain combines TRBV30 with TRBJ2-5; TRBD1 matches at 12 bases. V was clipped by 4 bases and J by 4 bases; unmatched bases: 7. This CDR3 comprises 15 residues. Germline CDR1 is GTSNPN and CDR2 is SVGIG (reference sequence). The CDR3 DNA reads TGTGCCTGGACCCGGGGACAGGGGGCTGCAGAGACCCAGTACTTC. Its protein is CAWTRGQGAAETQYF.

For the CDR3, the DNA is TGTGCCAGCTCACCACCTAGGACTTACTACAATGAGCAGTTCTTC. Translation: CASSPPRTYYNEQFF. This rearrangement joins TRBV18 to TRBJ2-1; weak D call: TRBD2 (5 bases). CDR1 is KGHSH, CDR2 LQKENI, per germline. Trimming pared 0 bases from V and 3 bases from J, leaving 9 bases between. The CDR3 is 15 residues long.

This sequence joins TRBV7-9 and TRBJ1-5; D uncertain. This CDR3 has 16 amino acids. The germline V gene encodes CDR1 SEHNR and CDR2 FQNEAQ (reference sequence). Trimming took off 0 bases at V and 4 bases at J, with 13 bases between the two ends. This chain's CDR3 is CASSLAQSSNNQPQHF. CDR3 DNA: TGTGCCAGCAGCTTAGCGCAAAGTTCAAATAATCAGCCCCAGCATTTT.

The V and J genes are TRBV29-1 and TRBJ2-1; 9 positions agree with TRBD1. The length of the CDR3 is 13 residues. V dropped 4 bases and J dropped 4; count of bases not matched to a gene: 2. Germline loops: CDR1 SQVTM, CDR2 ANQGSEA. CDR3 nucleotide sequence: TGCAGCGTTGGGGACAGGGAATACAATGAGCAGTTCTTC. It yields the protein CSVGDREYNEQFF.

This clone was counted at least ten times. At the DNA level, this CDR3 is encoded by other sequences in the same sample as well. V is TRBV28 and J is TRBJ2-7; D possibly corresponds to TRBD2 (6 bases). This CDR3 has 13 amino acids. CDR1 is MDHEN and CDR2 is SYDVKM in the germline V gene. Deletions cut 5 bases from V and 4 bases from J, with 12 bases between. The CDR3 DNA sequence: TGTGCCAGCAGTCCAAGCCGGGGGTACGAGCAGTACTTC. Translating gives CASSPSRGYEQYF.

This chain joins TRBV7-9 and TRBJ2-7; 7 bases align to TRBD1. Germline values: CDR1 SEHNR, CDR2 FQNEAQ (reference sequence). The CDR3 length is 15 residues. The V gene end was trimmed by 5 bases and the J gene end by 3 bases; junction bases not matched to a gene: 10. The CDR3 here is CASSPGTDPNYEQYF. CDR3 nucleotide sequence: TGTGCCAGCAGCCCGGGGACAGATCCCAACTACGAGCAGTACTTC.

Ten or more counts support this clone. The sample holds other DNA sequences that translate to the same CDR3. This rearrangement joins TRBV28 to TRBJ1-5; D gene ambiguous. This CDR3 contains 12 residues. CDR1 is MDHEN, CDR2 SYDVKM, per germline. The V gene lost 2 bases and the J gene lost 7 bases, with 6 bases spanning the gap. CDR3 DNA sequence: TGTGCCAGCAGTTTACCTGGACAGCCCCAGCATTTT. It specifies CASSLPGQPQHF.

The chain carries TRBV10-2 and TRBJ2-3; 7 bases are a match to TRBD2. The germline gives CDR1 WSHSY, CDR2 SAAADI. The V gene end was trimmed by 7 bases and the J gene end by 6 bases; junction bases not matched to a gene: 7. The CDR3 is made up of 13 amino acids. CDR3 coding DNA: TGCGCCAGCAAGGGCGGGAGTTTTGATACGCAGTATTTT. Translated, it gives CASKGGSFDTQYF.

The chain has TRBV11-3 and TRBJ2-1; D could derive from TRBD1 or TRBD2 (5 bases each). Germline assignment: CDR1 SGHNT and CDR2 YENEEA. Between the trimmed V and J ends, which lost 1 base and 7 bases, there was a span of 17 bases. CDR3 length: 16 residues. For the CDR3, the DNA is TGTGCCAGCAGCTTAGTACGGGACGTGCTTTGGAATGAGCAGTTCTTC. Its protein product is CASSLVRDVLWNEQFF.

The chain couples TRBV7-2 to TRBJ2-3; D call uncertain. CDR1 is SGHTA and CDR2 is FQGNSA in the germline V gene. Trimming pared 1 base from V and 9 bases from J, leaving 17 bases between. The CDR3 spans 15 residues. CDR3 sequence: CASSLGSWADQTQYF. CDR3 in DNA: TGTGCCAGCAGCTTAGGAAGCTGGGCGGACCAAACGCAGTATTTT.

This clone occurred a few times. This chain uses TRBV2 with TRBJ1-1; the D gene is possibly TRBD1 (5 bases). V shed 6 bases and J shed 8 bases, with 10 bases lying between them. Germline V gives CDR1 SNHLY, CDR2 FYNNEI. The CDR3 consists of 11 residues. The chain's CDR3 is CASRGGGEAFF. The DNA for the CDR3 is TGTGCCAGCAGGGGGGGAGGGGAAGCTTTCTTT.

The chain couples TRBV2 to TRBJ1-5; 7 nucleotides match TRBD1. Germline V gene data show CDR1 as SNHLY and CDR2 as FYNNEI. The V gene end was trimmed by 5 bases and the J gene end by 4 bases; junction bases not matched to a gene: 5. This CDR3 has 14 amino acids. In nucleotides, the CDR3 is TGTGCCAGCAGTATACAGGGGTTTAATCAGCCCCAGCATTTT. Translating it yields CASSIQGFNQPQHF.

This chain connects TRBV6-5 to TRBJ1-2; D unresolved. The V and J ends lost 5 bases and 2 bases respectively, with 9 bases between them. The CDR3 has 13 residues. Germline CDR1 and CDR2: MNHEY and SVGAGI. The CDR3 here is CASSRTPNYGYTF. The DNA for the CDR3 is TGTGCCAGCAGTCGGACCCCGAACTATGGCTACACCTTC.

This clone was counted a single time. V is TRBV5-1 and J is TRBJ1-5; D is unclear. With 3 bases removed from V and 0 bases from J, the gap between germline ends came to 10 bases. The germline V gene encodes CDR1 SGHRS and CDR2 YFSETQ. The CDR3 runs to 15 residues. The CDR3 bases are TGCGCCAGCAGCTCCGACGGGTATAGCAATCAGCCCCAGCATTTT. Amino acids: CASSSDGYSNQPQHF.

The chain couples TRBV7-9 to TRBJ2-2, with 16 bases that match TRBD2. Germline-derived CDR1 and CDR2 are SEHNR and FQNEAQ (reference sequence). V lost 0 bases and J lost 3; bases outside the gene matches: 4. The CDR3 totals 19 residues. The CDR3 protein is CASSLAGLAGGPDTGELFF. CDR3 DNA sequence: TGTGCCAGCAGCTTAGCGGGACTAGCGGGAGGGCCGGACACCGGGGAGCTGTTTTTT.

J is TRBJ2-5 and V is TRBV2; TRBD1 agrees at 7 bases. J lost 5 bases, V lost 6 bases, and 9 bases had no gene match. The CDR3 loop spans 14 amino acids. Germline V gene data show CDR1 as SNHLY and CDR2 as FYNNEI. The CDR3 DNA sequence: TGTGCCAGCAGCGCACAGGGGTTTGAGGAGACCCAGTACTTC. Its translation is CASSAQGFEETQYF.

CDR3: CASSLNGGQGADEQFF. DNA for the CDR3: TGTGCCAGCAGCTTAAACGGGGGACAGGGGGCGGATGAGCAGTTCTTC. This chain uses TRBV7-9 with TRBJ2-1, with 12 positions matching TRBD1. Germline CDR1 SEHNR, CDR2 FQNEAQ (reference sequence). This CDR3 region has 16 residues. V shed 2 bases and J 8 bases; nucleotides not matched to a gene: 7.

The CDR3 loop reads CAIMAGHQETQYF. DNA for the CDR3: TGTGCCATCATGGCAGGACACCAAGAGACCCAGTACTTC. V is TRBV10-3 and J is TRBJ2-5; no definite D call. The V gene lost 7 bases and the J gene lost 0 bases, with 9 bases spanning the gap. Germline V lookup: CDR1 ENHRY, CDR2 SYGVKD. The CDR3 loop spans 13 amino acids.

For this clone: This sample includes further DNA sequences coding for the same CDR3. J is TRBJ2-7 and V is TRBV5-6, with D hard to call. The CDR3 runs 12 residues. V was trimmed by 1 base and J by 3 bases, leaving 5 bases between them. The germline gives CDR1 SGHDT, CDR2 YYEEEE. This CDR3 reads CASSLRIYEQYF. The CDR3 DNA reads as TGTGCCAGCAGCTTGCGCATCTACGAGCAGTACTTC.

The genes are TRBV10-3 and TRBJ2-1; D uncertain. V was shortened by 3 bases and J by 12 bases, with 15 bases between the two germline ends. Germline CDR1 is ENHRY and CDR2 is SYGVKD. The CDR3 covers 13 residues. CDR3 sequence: CAISDPLGLVQFF. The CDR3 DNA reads TGTGCCATCAGTGATCCCCTCGGGCTAGTGCAGTTCTTC.

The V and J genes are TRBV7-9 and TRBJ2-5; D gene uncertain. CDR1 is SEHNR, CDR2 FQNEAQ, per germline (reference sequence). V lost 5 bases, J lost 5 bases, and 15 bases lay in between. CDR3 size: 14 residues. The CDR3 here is CASSLVGDRETQYF. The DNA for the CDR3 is TGTGCCAGCAGCCTCGTAGGCGACCGGGAGACCCAGTACTTC.

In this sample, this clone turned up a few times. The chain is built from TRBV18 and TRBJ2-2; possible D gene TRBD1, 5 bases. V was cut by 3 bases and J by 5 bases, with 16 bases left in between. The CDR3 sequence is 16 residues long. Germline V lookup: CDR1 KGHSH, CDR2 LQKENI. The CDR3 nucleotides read TGTGCCAGCTCACCGGGCGCAGGGCTTGGGACCGGGGAGCTGTTTTTT. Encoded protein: CASSPGAGLGTGELFF.

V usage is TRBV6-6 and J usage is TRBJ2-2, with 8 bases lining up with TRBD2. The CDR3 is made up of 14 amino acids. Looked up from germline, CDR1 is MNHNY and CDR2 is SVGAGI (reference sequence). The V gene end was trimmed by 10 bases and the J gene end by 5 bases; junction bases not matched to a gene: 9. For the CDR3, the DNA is TGTGCCACCGCCGGGACTAGTAGGACCGGGGAGCTGTTTTTT. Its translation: CATAGTSRTGELFF.

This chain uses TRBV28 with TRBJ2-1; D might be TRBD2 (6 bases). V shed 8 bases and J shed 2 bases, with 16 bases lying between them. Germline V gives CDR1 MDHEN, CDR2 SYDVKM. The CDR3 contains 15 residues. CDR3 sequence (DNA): TGTGCCAGCCCGCCCTCTGGCGGGACCTACAATGAGCAGTTCTTC. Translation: CASPPSGGTYNEQFF.

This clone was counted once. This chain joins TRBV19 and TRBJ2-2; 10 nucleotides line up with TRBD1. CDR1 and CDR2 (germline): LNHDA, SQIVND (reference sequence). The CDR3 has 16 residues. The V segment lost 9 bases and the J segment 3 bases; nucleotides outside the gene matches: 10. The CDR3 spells CASKDTGTGDTGELFF. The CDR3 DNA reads TGTGCCAGCAAAGATACCGGGACAGGGGACACCGGGGAGCTGTTTTTT.

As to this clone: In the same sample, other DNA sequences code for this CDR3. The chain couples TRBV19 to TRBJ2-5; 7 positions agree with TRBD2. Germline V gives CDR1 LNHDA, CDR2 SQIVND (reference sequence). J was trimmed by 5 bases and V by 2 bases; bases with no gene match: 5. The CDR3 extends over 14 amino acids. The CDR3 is CASSIRGRSETQYF. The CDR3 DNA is TGTGCCAGTAGTATACGCGGGAGATCCGAGACCCAGTACTTC.

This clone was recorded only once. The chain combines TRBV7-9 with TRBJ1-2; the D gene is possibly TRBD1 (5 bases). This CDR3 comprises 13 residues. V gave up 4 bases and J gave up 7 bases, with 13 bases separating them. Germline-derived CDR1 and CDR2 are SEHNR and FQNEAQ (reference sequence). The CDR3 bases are TGTGCCAGCAGCTCCGACAGTCCGGGTGGCTACACCTTC. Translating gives CASSSDSPGGYTF. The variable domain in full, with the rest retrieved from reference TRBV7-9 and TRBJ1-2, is DTGVSQNPRHKITKRGQNVTFRCDPISEHNRLYWYRQTLGQGPEFLTYFQNEAQLEKSRLLSDRFSAERPKGSFSTLEIQRTEQGDSAMYLCASSSDSPGGYTFGSGTRLTVV.

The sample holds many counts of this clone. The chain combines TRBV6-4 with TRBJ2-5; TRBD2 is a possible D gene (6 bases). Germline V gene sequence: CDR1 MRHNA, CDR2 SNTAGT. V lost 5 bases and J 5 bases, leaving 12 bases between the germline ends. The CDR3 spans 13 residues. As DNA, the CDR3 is TGTGCCAGCAGTCCGGGAGAATCGGAGACCCAGTACTTC. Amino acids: CASSPGESETQYF.

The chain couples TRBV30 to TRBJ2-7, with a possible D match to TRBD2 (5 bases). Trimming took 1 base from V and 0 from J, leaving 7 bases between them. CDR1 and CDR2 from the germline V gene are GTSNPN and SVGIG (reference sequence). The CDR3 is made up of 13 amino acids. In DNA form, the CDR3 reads TGTGCCTGGAGTGGCCGGGGCTCCTACGAGCAGTACTTC. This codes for CAWSGRGSYEQYF.

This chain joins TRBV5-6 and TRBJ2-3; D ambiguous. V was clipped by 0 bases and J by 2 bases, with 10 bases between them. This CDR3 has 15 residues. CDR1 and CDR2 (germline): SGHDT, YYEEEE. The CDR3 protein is CASSLGDIATDTQYF. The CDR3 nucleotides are TGTGCCAGCAGCTTGGGAGACATAGCCACAGATACGCAGTATTTT. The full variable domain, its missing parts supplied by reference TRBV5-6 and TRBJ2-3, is DAGVTQSPTHLIKTRGQQVTLRCSPKSGHDTVSWYQQALGQGPQFIFQYYEEEERQRGNFPDRFSGHQFPNYSSELNVNALLLGDSALYLCASSLGDIATDTQYFGPGTRLTVL.